This entry concerns a single T cell receptor (beta chain). This sample was included in a study of shared clonotypes between healthy human individuals. Donors had no recently reported acute infections or vaccinations and were HIV-negative. At the deep level, the assay was run. Amplification in unsorted PBMC replicate PCRs started from around 0.3 ug DNA, which equals 28,000 or so T cell genomes. PBMC DNA, left unsorted, was sequenced on ten immunoSEQ deep assay plates. Clones were read by immunoSEQ multiplex PCR, and TCRdb kept only the in-frame ones, dropping some. The sample lists about 460,000 clones; roughly three quarters were seen once. From germline, CDR1 is SEHNR and CDR2 FQNEAQ (reference sequence). The CDR3 totals 16 residues. V was pared by 1 base and J by 0 bases, with 10 bases between.

This rearrangement joins TRBV7-9 to TRBJ1-3, with unresolved D. The sequence came from a woman between 35 and 50 years old in good health. Some clones in this sample may be carry-over from other donors' samples. The sequenced material came from PBMCs. CDR3 in DNA: TGTGCCAGCAGCTTAGAGGCGGGGTACTCTGGAAACACCATATATTTT. Its translation: CASSLEAGYSGNTIYF.